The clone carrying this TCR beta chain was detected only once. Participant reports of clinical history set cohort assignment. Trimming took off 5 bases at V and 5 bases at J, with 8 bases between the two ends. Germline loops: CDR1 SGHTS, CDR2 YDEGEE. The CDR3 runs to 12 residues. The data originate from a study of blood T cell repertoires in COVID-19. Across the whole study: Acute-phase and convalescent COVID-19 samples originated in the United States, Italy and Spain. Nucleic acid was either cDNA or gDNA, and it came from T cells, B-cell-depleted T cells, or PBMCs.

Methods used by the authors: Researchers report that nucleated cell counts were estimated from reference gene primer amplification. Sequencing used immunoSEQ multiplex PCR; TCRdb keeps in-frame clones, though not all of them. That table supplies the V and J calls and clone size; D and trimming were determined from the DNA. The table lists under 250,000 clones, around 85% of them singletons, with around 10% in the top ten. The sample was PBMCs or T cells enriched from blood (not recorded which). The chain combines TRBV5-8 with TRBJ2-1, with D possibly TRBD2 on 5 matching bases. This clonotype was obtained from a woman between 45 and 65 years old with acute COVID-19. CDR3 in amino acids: CASRRVDNEQFF. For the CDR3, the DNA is TGTGCCAGCAGGAGGGTCGACAATGAGCAGTTCTTC. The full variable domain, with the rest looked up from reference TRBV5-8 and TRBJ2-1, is EAGVTQSPTHLIKTRGQQATLRCSPISGHTSVYWYQQALGLGLQFLLWYDEGEERNRGNFPPRFSGRQFPNYSSELNVNALELEDSALYLCASRRVDNEQFFGPGTRLTVL.